This T cell receptor beta chain was captured by sequencing in a study of cytomegalovirus exposure and HLA in healthy donors. Study at large: Among the 350 to 400 donors who were genotyped, approximately 84% fell in the genetic ancestry cluster that is associated with self-reported Caucasian donors. Study-wide points: Likely technical artifact: a cluster of highly shared sequence variants. Data from an earlier analysis indicated that most TCR beta V segments were productive either about 87% or about 30% of the time.

CDR3 size: 16 residues. Germline lookup yields CDR1 LNHDA and CDR2 SQIVND (reference sequence). Trimming removed 0 bases at V and 3 bases at J, with 13 bases between. A multiplex PCR was run with 60 Vbeta primers and 13 Jbeta primers. TCRdb's table, derived via immunoSEQ multiplex PCR, lists solely in-frame clones and lacks some. The table includes roughly 130,000 clones, under 70% detected once. As regards this clone: Its matching antigen is unknown.

The material sequenced was PBMCs. The rearrangement links TRBV19 to TRBJ2-3, with D perhaps TRBD2 (5 bases). The sequence came from a woman aged 60-70 years in good health and CMV-seronegative. Here the CDR3 reads CASSIDRGFGTDTQYF. DNA for the CDR3: TGTGCCAGTAGTATAGATCGAGGGTTTGGGACAGATACGCAGTATTTT.